Each of the 10 T cell receptor beta chains below was sequenced from the same sample in a study of T cells in Graves' hyperthyroidism and ophthalmopathy. Researchers took RNA transcripts and amplified the TCR beta CDR3 regions from them. Primed by the HTBI set, a first-round RT-PCR was run on the TCR CDR3. In TCRdb, the multiplex PCR reads were re-called with MiXCR into one record per CDR3 protein. Of around 540,000 distinct CDR3 sequences in the sample, more than 45% were seen once. Sequencing input: peripheral blood or thyroid tissue (not recorded which). The receptor set was obtained from a woman aged 18-35 years with Graves' hyperthyroidism.

With regard to this clonotype: A junction boundary mismatches the germline segment, possibly from a read error. The rearrangement links TRBV24-1 to TRBJ2-6; 7 positions match TRBD2. Germline-derived CDR1 and CDR2 are KGHDR and SFDVKD. The CDR3 spans 16 residues. CDR3: CATREPGGVGANVLTF. The CDR3 nucleotides are TGTGCCACCCGTGAGCCTGGGGGGGTTGGGGCCAACGTCCTGACTTTC.

The V and J genes are TRBV7-9 and TRBJ2-5; either TRBD1 or TRBD2 may supply D (5 bases each). CDR1 and CDR2 (germline): SEHNR, FQNEAQ (reference sequence). V dropped 7 bases and J dropped 2 bases, with 20 bases sitting between them. The CDR3 has 16 amino acids. Here the CDR3 DNA reads TGTGCCAGCACCCCACTAAGGGACCGTGCGCAAGAGACCCAGTACTTC. Translation gives CASTPLRDRAQETQYF. Filled out from reference TRBV7-9 and TRBJ2-5, the complete variable domain reads DTGVSQNPRHKITKRGQNVTFRCDPISEHNRLYWYRQTLGQGPEFLTYFQNEAQLEKSRLLSDRFSAERPKGSFSTLEIQRTEQGDSAMYLCASTPLRDRAQETQYFGPGTRLLVL.

The chain recombines TRBV24-1 with TRBJ2-5; TRBD2 aligns across 10 bases. The J call could be wrong; TRBJ2-7 is a better fit for the DNA end. CDR1 KGHDR and CDR2 SFDVKD come from the germline V gene. The CDR3 contains 16 residues. As DNA, the CDR3 is TGTGCCACCAGTGATCCAGGGGCTAGCGGGAGAGGCGAGCAGTACTTC. It encodes CATSDPGASGRGEQYF.

The V and J genes are TRBV20-1 and TRBJ2-5; no reliable D call. The germline CDR1 and CDR2 sequences are DFQATT and SNEGSKA (reference sequence). Trimming took 1 base from V and 1 from J, leaving 13 bases between them. The CDR3 spans 15 residues. The CDR3 sequence: CSARVGATIQETQYF. CDR3 nucleotides: TGCAGTGCTAGAGTTGGCGCCACTATCCAAGAGACCCAGTACTTC.

V and J are TRBV6-6 and TRBJ2-7; D perhaps matches TRBD1 (5 bases). The V end was cut by 0 bases, the J end by 3 bases, with 9 bases between. The CDR3 is made up of 14 amino acids. Germline V gives CDR1 MNHNY, CDR2 SVGAGI (reference sequence). CDR3 nucleotides: TGTGCCAGCAGTTACTCGTCCGACAGCTACGAGCAGTACTTC. Residues: CASSYSSDSYEQYF.

The chain joins TRBV20-1 to TRBJ1-2; D is undetermined. The germline V gene encodes CDR1 DFQATT and CDR2 SNEGSKA (reference sequence). The CDR3 runs to 12 residues. Trimming cost V 3 bases and J 4 bases, with 9 bases left between them. Written as DNA, the CDR3 is TGCAGTGCTAGTAATGGTATCTATGGCTACACCTTC. This translates into CSASNGIYGYTF.

The chain joins TRBV11-3 to TRBJ1-5, with D possibly TRBD1 on 6 matching bases. Looked up from germline, CDR1 is SGHNT and CDR2 is YENEEA. With 5 bases removed from V and 0 bases from J, the gap between germline ends came to 14 bases. The CDR3 covers 16 residues. The CDR3 loop reads CASSATTGYSNQPQHF. For the CDR3, the DNA is TGTGCCAGCAGCGCTACCACAGGGTATAGCAATCAGCCCCAGCATTTT.

As concerns this clonotype: Since a much larger clone is just one base distant, this may be a read error. This chain links TRBV7-6 with TRBJ2-7; 7 bases map to TRBD1. J gave up 6 bases and V 2 bases, and 1 base lay outside the gene matches. The CDR3 covers 12 residues. Germline CDR1 and CDR2: SGHVS and FNYEAQ. As DNA, the CDR3 is TGTGCCAGCAGCTTAAGGGACAGCGAGCAGTACTTC. This translates into CASSLRDSEQYF.

V gene TRBV7-2 combines with J gene TRBJ2-5; D may be TRBD1 (5 bases). Per germline, CDR1 SGHTA and CDR2 FQGNSA. Trimming stripped 6 bases from V and 6 bases from J, with 11 bases between. The CDR3 is 12 residues long. The CDR3 DNA sequence: TGTGCCAGCAGATCTAGGGGTCAGACCCAGTACTTC. Translation gives CASRSRGQTQYF.

This clonotype was seen a handful of times. The chain recombines TRBV20-1 with TRBJ2-7; a weak D match, TRBD1 (5 bases). V was pared by 3 bases and J by 4 bases, with 10 bases between. Per the germline V gene, CDR1 is DFQATT and CDR2 is SNEGSKA (reference sequence). The CDR3 covers 12 residues. The CDR3 DNA sequence: TGCAGTGCTAGCCAGGGAAGGTACGAGCAGTACTTC. Protein: CSASQGRYEQYF.